Presented here are 3 T cell receptor beta chains from one specimen sequenced in a study of blood T cell repertoires in COVID-19. Libraries were prepared by immunoSEQ multiplex PCR; TCRdb keeps only in-frame clonotypes and omits some of them. The profile shows 8,500 to 13,000 clones, roughly 80% of them singletons. Sequencing input: peripheral blood. The receptors originated from a human donor in a cohort sampled during active COVID-19.

The sample holds one count of this clone. The J gene is TRBJ2-1, the V gene TRBV25-1, with D perhaps matching TRBD2 (6 bases). The V gene lost 9 bases and the J gene lost 0 bases, with 9 bases spanning the gap. Germline V gene sequence: CDR1 MGHDK, CDR2 SYGVNS. The CDR3 extends over 13 amino acids. In DNA, the CDR3 is TGTGCCAGTAGCGGTAGCTCCTACAATGAGCAGTTCTTC. Translated, it gives CASSGSSYNEQFF.

The DNA for the CDR3 is TGTGCCAGCAGTGACTTAGCCGGGACAGGGGGCCTCATAGGCAATCAGCCCCAGCATTTT. Translating gives CASSDLAGTGGLIGNQPQHF. This rearrangement joins TRBV6-1 to TRBJ1-5, with TRBD1 matching 12 bases. Germline trimming cut 3 bases from V and 2 bases from J; bases unmatched to any gene: 14. The CDR3 has 20 residues. Germline CDR1 is MNHNS and CDR2 is SASEGT.

The table lists this clone with a count of one. CDR3 in DNA: TGTGCCAGCAGCCCGCGGGCCACAGGAAACACCATATATTTT. Protein: CASSPRATGNTIYF. The chain links TRBV3-1 (or the pseudogene TRBV3-2) to TRBJ1-3; unclear D gene. The CDR3 runs 14 residues. The germline V and J ends were trimmed by 4 bases and 4 bases, with 11 bases remaining between them. Germline V CDR1 and CDR2: LGHDT, YNNKEL (reference sequence).